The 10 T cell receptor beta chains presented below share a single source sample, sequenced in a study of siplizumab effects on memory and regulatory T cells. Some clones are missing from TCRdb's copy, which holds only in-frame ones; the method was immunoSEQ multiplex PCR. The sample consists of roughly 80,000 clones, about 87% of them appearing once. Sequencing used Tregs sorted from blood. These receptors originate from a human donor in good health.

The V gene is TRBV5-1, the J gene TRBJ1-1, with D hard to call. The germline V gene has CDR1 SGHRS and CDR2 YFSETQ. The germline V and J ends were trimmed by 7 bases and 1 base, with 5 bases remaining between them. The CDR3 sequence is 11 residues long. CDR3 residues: CASRTNTEAFF. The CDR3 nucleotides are TGCGCCAGCCGGACGAACACTGAAGCTTTCTTT. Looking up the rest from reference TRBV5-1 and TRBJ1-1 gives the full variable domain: KAGVTQTPRYLIKTRGQQVTLSCSPISGHRSVSWYQQTPGQGLQFLFEYFSETQRNKGNFPGRFSGRQFSNSRSEMNVSTLELGDSALYLCASRTNTEAFFGQGTRLTVV.

The CDR3 protein is CASSEVTSGYGYTF. Here the CDR3 DNA reads TGTGCCAGCAGTGAAGTCACTTCTGGCTATGGCTACACCTTC. This chain connects TRBV6-1 to TRBJ1-2; D is unresolved. The CDR3 runs to 14 residues. Germline V gene sequence: CDR1 MNHNS, CDR2 SASEGT. Trimming took 1 base from V and 4 from J, leaving 10 bases between them.

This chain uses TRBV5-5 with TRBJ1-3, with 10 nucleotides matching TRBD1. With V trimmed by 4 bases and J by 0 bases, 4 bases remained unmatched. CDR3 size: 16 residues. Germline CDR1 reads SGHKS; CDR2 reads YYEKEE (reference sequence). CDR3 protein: CASSPGTGVSGNTIYF. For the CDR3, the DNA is TGTGCCAGCAGCCCCGGGACAGGGGTCTCTGGAAACACCATATATTTT.

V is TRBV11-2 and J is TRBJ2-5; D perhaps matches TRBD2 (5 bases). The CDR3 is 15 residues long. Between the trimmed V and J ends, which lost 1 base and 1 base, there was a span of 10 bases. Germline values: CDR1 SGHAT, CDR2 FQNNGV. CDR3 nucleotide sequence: TGTGCCAGCAGCTTAGCCGGGATAACCCAAGAGACCCAGTACTTC. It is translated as CASSLAGITQETQYF.

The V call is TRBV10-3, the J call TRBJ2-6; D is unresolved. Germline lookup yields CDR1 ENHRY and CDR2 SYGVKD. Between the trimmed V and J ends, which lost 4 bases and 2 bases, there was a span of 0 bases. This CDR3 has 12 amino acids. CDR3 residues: CAISAGANVLTF. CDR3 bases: TGTGCCATCAGTGCTGGGGCCAACGTCCTGACTTTC.

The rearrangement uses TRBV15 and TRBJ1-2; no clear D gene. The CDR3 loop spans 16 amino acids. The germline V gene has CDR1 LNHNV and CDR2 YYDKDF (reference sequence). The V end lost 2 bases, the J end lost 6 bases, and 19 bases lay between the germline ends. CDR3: CATSRLSDGVFDGYTF. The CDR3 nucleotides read TGTGCCACCAGCAGACTTTCGGACGGGGTTTTCGATGGCTACACCTTC.

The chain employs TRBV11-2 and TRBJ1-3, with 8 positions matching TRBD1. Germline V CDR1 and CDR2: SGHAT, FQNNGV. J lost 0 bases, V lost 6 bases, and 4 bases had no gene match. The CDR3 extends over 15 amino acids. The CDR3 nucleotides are TGTGCCAGCAGTCTTCAGGGGGCCTCTGGAAACACCATATATTTT. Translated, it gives CASSLQGASGNTIYF.

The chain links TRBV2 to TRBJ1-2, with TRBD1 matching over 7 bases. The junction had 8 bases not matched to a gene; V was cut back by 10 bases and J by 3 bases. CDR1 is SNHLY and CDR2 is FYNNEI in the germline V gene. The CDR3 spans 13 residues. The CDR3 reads CATKQGTDYGYTF. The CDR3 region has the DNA TGTGCCACAAAACAGGGGACGGACTATGGCTACACCTTC.

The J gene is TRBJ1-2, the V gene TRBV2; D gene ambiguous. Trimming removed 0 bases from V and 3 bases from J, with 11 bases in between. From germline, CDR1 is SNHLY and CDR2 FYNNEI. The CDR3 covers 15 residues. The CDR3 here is CASSEALQNYYGYTF. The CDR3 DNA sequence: TGTGCCAGCAGTGAAGCGCTGCAGAATTACTATGGCTACACCTTC.

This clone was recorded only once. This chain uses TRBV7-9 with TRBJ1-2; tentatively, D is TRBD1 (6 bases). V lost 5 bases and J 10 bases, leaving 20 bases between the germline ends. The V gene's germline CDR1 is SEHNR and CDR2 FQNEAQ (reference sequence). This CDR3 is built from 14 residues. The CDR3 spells CASSPGQPPYTYTF. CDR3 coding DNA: TGTGCCAGCAGCCCAGGACAGCCACCCTATACCTACACCTTC.